Described below is a single T cell receptor beta chain sequence and its context. Its specificity is not known. Unmatched junction bases numbered 6, after V lost 4 bases and J lost 5 bases. The CDR3 contains 15 residues. Germline lookup yields CDR1 MNHEY and CDR2 SVGAGI. The entry originates in a study of CD8+ T cells in alopecia areata. Sequencing relied on a cDNA template that was reverse transcribed from extracted RNA. Data came from immunoSEQ multiplex PCR; TCRdb stores just in-frame clones and leaves some out. The sample lists fewer than 150,000 clones, about 60% occurring once. Findings and limits, study-wide: The study found higher clonality in lesional than normal scalp, especially in alopecia totalis/universalis.

The J gene is TRBJ2-7, the V gene TRBV6-5, with 12 bases fitting TRBD2. The source of this sequence is a human donor in good health. Sequencing was carried out using CD4+ T cells sorted from blood. CDR3 sequence: CASSFVTSGGNEQYF. Here the CDR3 DNA reads TGTGCCAGCAGTTTCGTGACTAGCGGGGGTAACGAGCAGTACTTC.